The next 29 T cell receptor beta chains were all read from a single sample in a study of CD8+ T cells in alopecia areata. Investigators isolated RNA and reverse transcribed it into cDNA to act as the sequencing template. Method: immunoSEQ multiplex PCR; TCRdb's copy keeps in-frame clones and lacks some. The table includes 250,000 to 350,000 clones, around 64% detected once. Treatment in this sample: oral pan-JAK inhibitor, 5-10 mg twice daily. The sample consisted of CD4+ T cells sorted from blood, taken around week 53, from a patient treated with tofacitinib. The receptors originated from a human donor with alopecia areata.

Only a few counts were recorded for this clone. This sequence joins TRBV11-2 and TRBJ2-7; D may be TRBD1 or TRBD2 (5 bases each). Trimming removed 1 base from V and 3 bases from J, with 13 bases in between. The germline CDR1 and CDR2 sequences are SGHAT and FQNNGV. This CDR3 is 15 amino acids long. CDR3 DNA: TGTGCCAGCAGCTTAGTTCTAGGGACCATCTACGAGCAGTACTTC. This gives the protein CASSLVLGTIYEQYF. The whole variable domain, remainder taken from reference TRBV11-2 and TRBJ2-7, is EAGVAQSPRYKIIEKRQSVAFWCNPISGHATLYWYQQILGQGPKLLIQFQNNGVVDDSQLPKDRFSAERLKGVDSTLKIQPAKLEDSAVYLCASSLVLGTIYEQYFGPGTRLTVT.

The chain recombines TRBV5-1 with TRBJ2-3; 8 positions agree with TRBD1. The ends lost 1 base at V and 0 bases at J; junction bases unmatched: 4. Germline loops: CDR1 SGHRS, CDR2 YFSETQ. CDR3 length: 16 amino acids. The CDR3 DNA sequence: TGCGCCAGCAGCTTGTATGGACAGGGAAGCACAGATACGCAGTATTTT. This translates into CASSLYGQGSTDTQYF.

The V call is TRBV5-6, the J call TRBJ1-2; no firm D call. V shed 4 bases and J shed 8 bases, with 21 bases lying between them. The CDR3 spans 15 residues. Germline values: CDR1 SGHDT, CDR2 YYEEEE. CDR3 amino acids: CASSRPDGKYSGYTF. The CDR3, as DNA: TGTGCCAGCAGCCGACCGGACGGGAAATACTCCGGCTACACCTTC.

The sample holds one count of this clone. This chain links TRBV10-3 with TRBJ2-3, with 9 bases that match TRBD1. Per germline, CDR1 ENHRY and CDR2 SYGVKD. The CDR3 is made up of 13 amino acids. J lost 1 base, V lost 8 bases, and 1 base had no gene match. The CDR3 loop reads CAIRDRGTDTQYF. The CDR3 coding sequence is TGTGCCATCCGGGACAGGGGCACAGATACGCAGTATTTT.

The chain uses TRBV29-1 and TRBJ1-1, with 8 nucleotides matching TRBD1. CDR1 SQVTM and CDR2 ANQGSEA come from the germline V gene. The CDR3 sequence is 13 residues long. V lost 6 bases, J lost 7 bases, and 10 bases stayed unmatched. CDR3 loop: CSVVGQGGIEAFF. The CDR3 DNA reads TGCAGCGTAGTAGGACAGGGAGGGATTGAAGCTTTCTTT.

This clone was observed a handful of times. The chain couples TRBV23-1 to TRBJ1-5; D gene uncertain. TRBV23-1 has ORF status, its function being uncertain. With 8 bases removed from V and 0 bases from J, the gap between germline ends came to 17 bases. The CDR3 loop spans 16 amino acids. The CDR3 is CASGKPNPFSNQPQHF. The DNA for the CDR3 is TGCGCCAGCGGGAAACCTAACCCCTTTAGCAATCAGCCCCAGCATTTT.

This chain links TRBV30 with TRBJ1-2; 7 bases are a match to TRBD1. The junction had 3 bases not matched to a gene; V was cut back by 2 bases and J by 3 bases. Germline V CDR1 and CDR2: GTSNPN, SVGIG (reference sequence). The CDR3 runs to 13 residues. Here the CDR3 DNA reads TGTGCCTGGAGTCCGACAGGGTACTATGGCTACACCTTC. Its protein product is CAWSPTGYYGYTF.

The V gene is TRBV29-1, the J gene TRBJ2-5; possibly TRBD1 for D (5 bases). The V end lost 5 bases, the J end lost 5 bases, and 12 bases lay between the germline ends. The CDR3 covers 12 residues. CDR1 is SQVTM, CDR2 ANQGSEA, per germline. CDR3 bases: TGCAGCGTTCAGACAGAGTTGGAGACCCAGTACTTC. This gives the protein CSVQTELETQYF.

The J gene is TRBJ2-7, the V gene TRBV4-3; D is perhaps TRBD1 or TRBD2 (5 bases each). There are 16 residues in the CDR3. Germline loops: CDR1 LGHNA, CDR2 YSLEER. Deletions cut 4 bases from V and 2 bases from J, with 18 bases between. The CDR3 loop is CASSLLMGTDPYEQYF. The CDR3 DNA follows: TGCGCCAGCAGCCTTTTAATGGGGACGGACCCCTACGAGCAGTACTTC.

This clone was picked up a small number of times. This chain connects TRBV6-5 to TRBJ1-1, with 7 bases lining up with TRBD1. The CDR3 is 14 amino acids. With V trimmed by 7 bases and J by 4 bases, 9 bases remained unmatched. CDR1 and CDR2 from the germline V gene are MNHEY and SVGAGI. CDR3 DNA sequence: TGTGCCAGCATTAGAGACAGGGTTGGCACTGAAGCTTTCTTT. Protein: CASIRDRVGTEAFF.

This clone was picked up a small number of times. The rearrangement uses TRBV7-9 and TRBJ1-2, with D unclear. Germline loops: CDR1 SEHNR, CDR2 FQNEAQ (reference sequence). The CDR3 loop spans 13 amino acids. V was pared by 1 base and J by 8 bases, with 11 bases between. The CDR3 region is CASSLVYSGGYTF. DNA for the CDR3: TGTGCCAGCAGCTTAGTATATTCGGGAGGCTACACCTTC.

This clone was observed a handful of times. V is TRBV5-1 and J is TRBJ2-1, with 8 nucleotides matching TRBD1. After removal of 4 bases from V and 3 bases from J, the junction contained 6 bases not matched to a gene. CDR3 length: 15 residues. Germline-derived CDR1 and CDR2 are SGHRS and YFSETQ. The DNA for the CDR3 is TGCGCCAGCAGCCCGGTCGGACAGGGCTACAATGAGCAGTTCTTC. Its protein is CASSPVGQGYNEQFF.

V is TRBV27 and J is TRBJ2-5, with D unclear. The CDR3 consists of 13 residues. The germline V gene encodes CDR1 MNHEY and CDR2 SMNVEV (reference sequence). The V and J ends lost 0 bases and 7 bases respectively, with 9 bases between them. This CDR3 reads CASSLSIIGTQYF. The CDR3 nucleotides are TGTGCCAGCAGTTTATCCATCATTGGGACCCAGTACTTC.

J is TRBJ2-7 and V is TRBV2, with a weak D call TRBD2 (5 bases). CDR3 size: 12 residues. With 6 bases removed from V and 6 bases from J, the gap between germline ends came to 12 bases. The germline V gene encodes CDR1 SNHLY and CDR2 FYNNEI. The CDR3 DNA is TGTGCCAGCAGCCGTACTAGTTCCGAGCAGTACTTC. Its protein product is CASSRTSSEQYF.

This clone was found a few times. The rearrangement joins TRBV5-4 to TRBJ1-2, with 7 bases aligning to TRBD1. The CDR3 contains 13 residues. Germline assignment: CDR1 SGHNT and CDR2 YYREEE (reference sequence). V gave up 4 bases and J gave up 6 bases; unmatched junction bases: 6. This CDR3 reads CASSPDRANGYTF. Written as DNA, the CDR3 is TGTGCCAGCAGCCCCGACAGGGCGAATGGCTACACCTTC.

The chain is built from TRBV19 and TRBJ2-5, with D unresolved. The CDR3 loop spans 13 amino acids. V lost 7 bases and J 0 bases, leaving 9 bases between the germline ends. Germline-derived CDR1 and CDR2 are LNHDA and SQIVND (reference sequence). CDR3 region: CASKTAYQETQYF. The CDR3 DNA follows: TGTGCCAGTAAAACGGCTTACCAAGAGACCCAGTACTTC.

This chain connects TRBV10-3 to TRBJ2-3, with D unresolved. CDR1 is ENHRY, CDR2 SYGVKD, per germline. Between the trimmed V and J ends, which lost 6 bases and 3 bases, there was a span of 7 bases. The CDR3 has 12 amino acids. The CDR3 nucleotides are TGTGCCATCAGCCCCCGTACAGATACGCAGTATTTT. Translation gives CAISPRTDTQYF.

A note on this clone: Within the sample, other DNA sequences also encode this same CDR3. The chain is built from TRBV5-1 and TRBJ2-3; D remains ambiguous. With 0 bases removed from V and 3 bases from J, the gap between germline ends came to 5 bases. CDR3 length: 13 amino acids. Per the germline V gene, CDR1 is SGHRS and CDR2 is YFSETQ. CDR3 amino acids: CASSLEGTDTQYF. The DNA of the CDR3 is TGCGCCAGCAGCTTGGAGGGAACAGATACGCAGTATTTT.

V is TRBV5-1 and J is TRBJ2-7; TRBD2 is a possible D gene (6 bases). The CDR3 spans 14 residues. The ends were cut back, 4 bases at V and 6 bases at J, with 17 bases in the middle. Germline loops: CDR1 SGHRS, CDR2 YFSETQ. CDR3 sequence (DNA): TGCGCCAGCAGCCCCGGGACTCTACCTGGCGAGCAGTACTTC. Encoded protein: CASSPGTLPGEQYF. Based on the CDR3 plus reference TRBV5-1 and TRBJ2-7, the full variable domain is KAGVTQTPRYLIKTRGQQVTLSCSPISGHRSVSWYQQTPGQGLQFLFEYFSETQRNKGNFPGRFSGRQFSNSRSEMNVSTLELGDSALYLCASSPGTLPGEQYFGPGTRLTVT.

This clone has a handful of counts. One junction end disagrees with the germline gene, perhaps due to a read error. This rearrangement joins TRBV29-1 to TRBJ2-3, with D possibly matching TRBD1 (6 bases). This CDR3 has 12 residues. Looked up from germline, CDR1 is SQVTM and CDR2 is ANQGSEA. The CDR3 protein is CSVIIMGDTLVF. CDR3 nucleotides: TGCAGCGTTATCATCATGGGGGACACCTTAGTATTT.

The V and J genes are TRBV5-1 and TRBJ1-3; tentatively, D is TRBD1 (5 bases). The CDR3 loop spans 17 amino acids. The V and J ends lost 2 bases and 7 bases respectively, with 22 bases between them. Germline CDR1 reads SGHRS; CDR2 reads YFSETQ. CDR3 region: CASSLNPIRETKNTIYF. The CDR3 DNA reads TGCGCCAGCAGCTTAAACCCAATCAGGGAAACGAAGAACACCATATATTTT.

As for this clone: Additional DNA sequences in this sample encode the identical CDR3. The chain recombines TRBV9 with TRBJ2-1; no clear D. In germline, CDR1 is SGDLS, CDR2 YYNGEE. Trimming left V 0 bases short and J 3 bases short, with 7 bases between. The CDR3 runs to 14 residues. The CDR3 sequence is CASSVASGYNEQFF. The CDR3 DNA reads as TGTGCCAGCAGCGTAGCTTCCGGCTACAATGAGCAGTTCTTC.

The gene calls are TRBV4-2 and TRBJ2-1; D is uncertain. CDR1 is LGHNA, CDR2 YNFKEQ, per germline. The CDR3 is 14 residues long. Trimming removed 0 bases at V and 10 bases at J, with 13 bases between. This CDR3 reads CASSQDGREMEQFF. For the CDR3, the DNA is TGTGCCAGCAGCCAAGATGGAAGGGAAATGGAGCAGTTCTTC.

CDR3 sequence: CAISPQGLGYEQYF. The CDR3 bases are TGTGCCATCAGTCCTCAGGGCCTCGGCTACGAGCAGTACTTC. The genes are TRBV10-3 and TRBJ2-7; D might be TRBD1 (5 bases). The CDR3 has 14 residues. V was cut by 5 bases and J by 3 bases, with 14 bases left in between. Per the germline V gene, CDR1 is ENHRY and CDR2 is SYGVKD.

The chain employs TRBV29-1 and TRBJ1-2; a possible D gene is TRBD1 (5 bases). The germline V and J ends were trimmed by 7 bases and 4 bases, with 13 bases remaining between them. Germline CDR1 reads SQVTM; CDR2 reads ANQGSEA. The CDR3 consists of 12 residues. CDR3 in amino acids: CSAEGLGYGYTF. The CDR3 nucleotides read TGCAGCGCGGAGGGGCTGGGCTATGGCTACACCTTC.

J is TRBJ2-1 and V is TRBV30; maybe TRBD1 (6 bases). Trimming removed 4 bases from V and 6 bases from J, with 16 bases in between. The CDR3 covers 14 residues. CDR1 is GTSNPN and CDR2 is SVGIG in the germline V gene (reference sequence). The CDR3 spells CAWTRSLTGNEQFF. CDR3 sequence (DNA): TGTGCCTGGACCAGGAGCTTGACAGGCAATGAGCAGTTCTTC.

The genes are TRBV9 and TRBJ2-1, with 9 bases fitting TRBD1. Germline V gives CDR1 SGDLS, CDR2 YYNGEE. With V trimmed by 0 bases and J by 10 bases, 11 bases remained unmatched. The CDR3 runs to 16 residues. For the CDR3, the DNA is TGTGCCAGCAGCGTAGTGGGACAGGGAATTTCGGGAGAGCAGTTCTTC. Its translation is CASSVVGQGISGEQFF.

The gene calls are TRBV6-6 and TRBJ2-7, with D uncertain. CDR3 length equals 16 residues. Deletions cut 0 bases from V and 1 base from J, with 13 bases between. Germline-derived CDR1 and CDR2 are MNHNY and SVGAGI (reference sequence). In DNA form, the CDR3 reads TGTGCCAGCAGTTACTCGAGGTCAGGCCGATCCTACGAGCAGTACTTC. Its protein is CASSYSRSGRSYEQYF.

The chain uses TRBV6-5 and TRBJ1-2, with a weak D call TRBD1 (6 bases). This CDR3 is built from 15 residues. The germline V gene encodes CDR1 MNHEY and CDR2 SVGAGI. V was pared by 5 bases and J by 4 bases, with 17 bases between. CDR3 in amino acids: CASSRGVLGSYGYTF. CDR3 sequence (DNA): TGTGCCAGCAGTAGGGGGGTCCTAGGGAGCTATGGCTACACCTTC.